These 24 T cell receptor beta chains share one sample of origin, sequenced in a study of response to subunit inactivated influenza vaccine. TCRdb independently ran MiXCR on the RT-PCR reads; one entry per CDR3 protein. The sample lists 650,000 or so distinct CDR3 sequences, roughly 15% occurring once. The specimen was PBMCs from blood, collected approximately 15 days before vaccination. These receptors all come from a man in his fifties or sixties who received an inactivated influenza vaccine.

This clonotype has at least ten counts. The chain combines TRBV12-3 or TRBV12-4 with TRBJ1-1; tentative D call: TRBD1 (6 bases). This CDR3 contains 13 residues. Deletions cut 6 bases from V and 4 bases from J, with 12 bases between. This chain's CDR3 is CASSRGRTTEAFF. The CDR3 DNA sequence: TGTGCCAGCAGCAGGGGCAGGACCACTGAAGCTTTCTTT.

This chain uses TRBV6-5 with TRBJ1-5, with D hard to call. Germline V gene lookup returns CDR1 MNHEY and CDR2 SVGAGI. The CDR3 has 14 residues. With 2 bases removed from V and 3 bases from J, the gap between germline ends came to 8 bases. The CDR3 region is CASSYKGINQPQHF. DNA of the CDR3: TGTGCCAGCAGTTACAAGGGAATCAATCAGCCCCAGCATTTT.

Only a few counts were recorded for this clonotype. The rearrangement uses TRBV20-1 and TRBJ2-7; D is uncertain. The germline V and J ends were trimmed by 5 bases and 0 bases, with 11 bases remaining between them. The CDR3 consists of 13 residues. Germline loops: CDR1 DFQATT, CDR2 SNEGSKA (reference sequence). The CDR3, as DNA: TGCAGTGCTTGGGTCCCCAGCTCCTACGAGCAGTACTTC. Its translation is CSAWVPSSYEQYF.

The sample holds a few counts of this clonotype. DNA of the CDR3: TGTGCCAGCAGTTTTCCTGATGAGCAGTTCTTC. This sequence encodes CASSFPDEQFF. The chain uses TRBV28 and TRBJ2-1, with unresolved D. Trimming took off 3 bases at V and 8 bases at J, with 5 bases between the two ends. Germline CDR1 is MDHEN and CDR2 is SYDVKM. This CDR3 comprises 11 residues.

This clonotype was observed a few times. At one boundary the junction diverges from the germline segment, which might be a read error. The CDR3 reads CASRYTGQPTFF. The CDR3, as DNA: TGTGCCAGCAGGTATACGGGACAGCCCACTTTCTTC. The J gene is TRBJ2-7, the V gene TRBV11-2; 7 nucleotides agree with TRBD1. Germline V gene lookup returns CDR1 SGHAT and CDR2 FQNNGV. The CDR3 is made up of 12 amino acids.

This clonotype turned up a few times. The chain is built from TRBV19 and TRBJ2-5; no firm D call. The germline V and J ends were trimmed by 5 bases and 5 bases, with 18 bases remaining between them. From germline, CDR1 is LNHDA and CDR2 SQIVND (reference sequence). The CDR3 has 15 residues. The CDR3 reads CASSPNPSPRETQYF. Written as DNA, the CDR3 is TGTGCCAGTAGTCCCAACCCAAGCCCGAGGGAGACCCAGTACTTC.

The sample holds a few counts of this clonotype. The chain combines TRBV7-8 with TRBJ2-7, with 14 nucleotides matching TRBD2. Germline CDR1 is SGHVS and CDR2 is FQNEAQ. This CDR3 has 17 residues. V dropped 4 bases and J dropped 4; count of bases not matched to a gene: 9. The CDR3 region is CASSSSRLAGGAYEQYF. The CDR3 DNA follows: TGTGCCAGCAGCTCCTCCCGACTAGCGGGGGGGGCGTACGAGCAGTACTTC.

In this sample, this clonotype turned up a few times. The rearrangement joins TRBV12-3 or TRBV12-4 to TRBJ2-1; 8 bases fit TRBD2. CDR3 length: 15 residues. V shed 3 bases, J shed 5 bases, and the junction held 6 bases outside the gene matches. The DNA of the CDR3 is TGTGCCAGCAGTTTCTGGCGGGGGGTTCACAATGAGCAGTTCTTC. It specifies CASSFWRGVHNEQFF.

This clonotype has only a few counts. The V call is TRBV4-1, the J call TRBJ2-5; D is perhaps TRBD2 (5 bases). V gave up 4 bases and J gave up 4 bases, with 13 bases separating them. Germline loops: CDR1 MGHRA, CDR2 YSYEKL. CDR3 length: 14 amino acids. In DNA form, the CDR3 reads TGCGCCAGCAGCCGATCGGTAGCGAGAGAGACCCAGTACTTC. Protein sequence: CASSRSVARETQYF.

The sample holds a few counts of this clonotype. The chain is built from TRBV28 and TRBJ1-2; 7 nucleotides line up with TRBD1. V lost 9 bases and J lost 6; bases outside the gene matches: 7. The length of the CDR3 is 12 residues. Looked up from germline, CDR1 is MDHEN and CDR2 is SYDVKM. The DNA of the CDR3 is TGTGCCAGTGCGGGACAGACCCATGGCTACACCTTC. The encoded protein is CASAGQTHGYTF.

The V call is TRBV5-4, the J call TRBJ1-2, with 8 bases matching TRBD1. Germline lookup yields CDR1 SGHNT and CDR2 YYREEE (reference sequence). V was clipped by 2 bases and J by 2 bases; unmatched bases: 5. The CDR3 covers 15 residues. The CDR3 region has the DNA TGTGCCAGCAGCTTACCAGGGGGCCTAAACTATGGCTACACCTTC. Amino acid sequence: CASSLPGGLNYGYTF.

This clonotype was seen repeatedly, ten times or more. The chain uses TRBV29-1 and TRBJ2-6; D is unresolved. CDR3 length: 15 amino acids. Germline V gene lookup returns CDR1 SQVTM and CDR2 ANQGSEA. Trimming left V 0 bases short and J 1 base short, with 7 bases between. DNA of the CDR3: TGCAGCGTTGAAGATTGGAGTTCTGGGGCCAACGTCCTGACTTTC. Encoded protein: CSVEDWSSGANVLTF.

In its sample, this clonotype was seen many times. The chain links TRBV12-3 or TRBV12-4 to TRBJ2-5; 10 nucleotides line up with TRBD2. The CDR3 runs to 14 residues. The ends lost 5 bases at V and 2 bases at J; junction bases unmatched: 2. The CDR3 protein is CASSRTSGQETQYF. CDR3 sequence (DNA): TGTGCCAGCAGTAGGACTAGCGGACAAGAGACCCAGTACTTC.

The chain combines TRBV7-6 with TRBJ2-7; no clear D gene. This CDR3 is 13 amino acids long. Trimming left V 4 bases short and J 3 bases short, with 10 bases between. CDR1 SGHVS and CDR2 FNYEAQ come from the germline V gene. This chain's CDR3 is CASSSPDLYEQYF. DNA for the CDR3: TGTGCCAGCAGCTCCCCCGACCTCTACGAGCAGTACTTC. The full variable domain, completed using reference TRBV7-6 and TRBJ2-7, is GAGVSQSPRYKVTKRGQDVALRCDPISGHVSLYWYRQALGQGPEFLTYFNYEAQQDKSGLPNDRFSAERPEGSISTLTIQRTEQRDSAMYRCASSSPDLYEQYFGPGTRLTVT.

This clonotype was seen only a few times. CDR3 sequence (DNA): TGCAGTGCCGGGGACATCACTGAAGCTTTCTTT. This codes for CSAGDITEAFF. The chain carries TRBV20-1 and TRBJ1-1; D might be TRBD1 (6 bases). Germline V gene data show CDR1 as DFQATT and CDR2 as SNEGSKA (reference sequence). This CDR3 spans 11 amino acids. The V gene lost 6 bases and the J gene lost 4 bases, with 9 bases spanning the gap.

This clonotype was counted between two and nine times. CDR3 residues: CASSPRGSDTGELFF. CDR3 DNA sequence: TGTGCCAGCAGCCCTCGGGGATCTGACACCGGGGAGCTGTTTTTT. The V and J genes are TRBV12-3 or TRBV12-4 and TRBJ2-2; weak D call: TRBD2 (5 bases). The V and J ends lost 6 bases and 3 bases respectively, with 14 bases between them. CDR3 length: 15 residues.

A few counts support this clonotype. The chain is built from TRBV7-2 and TRBJ2-1, with TRBD2 identical over 10 bases. The CDR3 contains 15 residues. The V and J ends lost 6 bases and 4 bases, in that order; junction bases with no gene match: 6. Germline V gene sequence: CDR1 SGHTA, CDR2 FQGNSA. The CDR3 loop is CASRPTSGAYNEQFF. CDR3 DNA sequence: TGTGCCAGCAGGCCTACTAGCGGGGCTTACAATGAGCAGTTCTTC.

This clonotype was recorded a few times. The gene calls are TRBV29-1 and TRBJ1-1, with 11 nucleotides matching TRBD1. J was trimmed by 11 bases and V by 6 bases; bases with no gene match: 8. This CDR3 has 12 residues. CDR1 and CDR2 (germline): SQVTM, ANQGSEA. The CDR3 DNA reads TGCAGCGTCCCCGGACAGGGGGCCTCTGCTTTCTTT. Protein: CSVPGQGASAFF.

This clonotype occurred a few times. The chain combines TRBV12-3 or TRBV12-4 with TRBJ1-5; 11 positions match TRBD1. The V segment lost 5 bases and the J segment 1 base; nucleotides outside the gene matches: 10. This CDR3 has 18 amino acids. The chain's CDR3 is CASSPISGQGASNQPQHF. DNA for the CDR3: TGTGCCAGCAGTCCTATTTCCGGACAGGGGGCAAGCAATCAGCCCCAGCATTTT.

J is TRBJ2-7 and V is TRBV20-1, with D perhaps assigned TRBD1 or TRBD2 (6 bases each). Germline CDR1 reads DFQATT; CDR2 reads SNEGSKA (reference sequence). Trimming pared 1 base from V and 7 bases from J, leaving 17 bases between. The CDR3 totals 14 residues. CDR3 loop: CSARGSGALREQYF. DNA of the CDR3: TGCAGTGCTAGAGGGTCGGGGGCGCTGAGGGAGCAGTACTTC.

This clonotype was seen a few times. J is TRBJ2-2 and V is TRBV5-1, with D maybe TRBD1 (6 bases). The V and J ends lost 5 bases and 3 bases respectively, with 11 bases between them. Germline lookup yields CDR1 SGHRS and CDR2 YFSETQ. The CDR3 has 14 amino acids. CDR3 sequence reads: CASRRQEDTGELFF. The CDR3 coding sequence is TGCGCCAGCAGGCGACAGGAGGACACCGGGGAGCTGTTTTTT.

This clonotype came up a few times. V gene TRBV7-3 combines with J gene TRBJ2-3, with D perhaps being TRBD1 or TRBD2 (5 bases each). Germline V gives CDR1 SGHTA, CDR2 FQGTGA. With 5 bases removed from V and 3 bases from J, the gap between germline ends came to 12 bases. The CDR3 is 14 amino acids. CDR3 sequence reads: CASSPGAVTDTQYF. The DNA for the CDR3 is TGTGCCAGCAGCCCCGGGGCTGTAACAGATACGCAGTATTTT.

The chain employs TRBV4-2 and TRBJ2-2; TRBD1 or TRBD2 may be the D gene (5 bases each). The V gene's germline CDR1 is LGHNA and CDR2 YNFKEQ. The CDR3 has 13 amino acids. V lost 0 bases and J lost 9, with 8 bases in between. The CDR3 DNA sequence: TGTGCCAGCAGCCAAGATTGGGGGTGGGAGCTGTTTTTT. Translated, it gives CASSQDWGWELFF.

The J gene is TRBJ2-7, the V gene TRBV21-1; the DNA was not compared with TRBD1, the D call given in the table. TRBV21-1 is designated a pseudogene. The CDR3 has 15 residues. The CDR3 here is CASSKGGDSAYEQYF. The CDR3 DNA follows: TGTGCCAGCAGCAAAGGGGGGGACAGCGCCTACGAGCAGTACTTC.